Below, 10 T cell receptor beta chains from the same sample are listed, as sequenced in a study of cytomegalovirus exposure and HLA in healthy donors. The PCR had 60 Vbeta and 13 Jbeta primers. Measured with immunoSEQ multiplex PCR; TCRdb has only the in-frame clones, and not every one. Of roughly 180,000 clones listed, approximately 80% are singletons. Sequencing input: PBMCs. These receptors came from a woman aged 18-35 years in good health and CMV-seropositive.

The chain uses TRBV12-5 and TRBJ1-2, with TRBD1 identical over 7 bases. CDR1 LGHNT and CDR2 FRNRAP come from the germline V gene. The CDR3 runs to 13 residues. The junction had 9 bases not matched to a gene; V was cut back by 5 bases and J by 9 bases. As DNA, the CDR3 is TGTGCTAGTGGTCCCGACAGGGTAGCCAGCTACACCTTC. Residues: CASGPDRVASYTF.

The CDR3 nucleotides are TGTGCCAGCAGTGCCCACAGGGGGGGGACTGAAGCTTTCTTT. Translated: CASSAHRGGTEAFF. V gene TRBV6-5 combines with J gene TRBJ1-1; 8 positions match TRBD1. The CDR3 contains 14 residues. Looked up from germline, CDR1 is MNHEY and CDR2 is SVGAGI. The V segment lost 5 bases and the J segment 5 bases; nucleotides outside the gene matches: 7.

The J gene is TRBJ1-2, the V gene TRBV6-1, with 11 positions matching TRBD1. CDR3 length: 14 amino acids. Per germline, CDR1 MNHNS and CDR2 SASEGT. V lost 6 bases to trimming and J lost 4 bases; unmatched junction nucleotides: 4. DNA of the CDR3: TGTGCCAGCAGCGGGACAGGGGGAGCCTATGGCTACACCTTC. It translates to CASSGTGGAYGYTF.

This clone was seen a few times. The J gene is TRBJ2-3, the V gene TRBV30; 9 bases are shared with TRBD2. The CDR3 is 16 amino acids. The trim removed 0 bases at V and 6 bases at J, leaving 10 bases unmatched. Germline V CDR1 and CDR2: GTSNPN, SVGIG (reference sequence). The CDR3 bases are TGTGCCTGGAGTGTAAAGGGACTAGCAACGTCGGATACGCAGTATTTT. Translating gives CAWSVKGLATSDTQYF.

There are many counts of this clone. The V call is TRBV27, the J call TRBJ2-5; the D gene is possibly TRBD1 (6 bases). Trimming took 3 bases from V and 0 from J, leaving 14 bases between them. The CDR3 sequence is 16 residues long. Germline V gene sequence: CDR1 MNHEY, CDR2 SMNVEV (reference sequence). The CDR3 DNA is TGTGCCAGCAGTTTTAGTTACGGACAGAACCAAGAGACCCAGTACTTC. Translating it yields CASSFSYGQNQETQYF.

V gene TRBV27 combines with J gene TRBJ1-2, with 10 positions matching TRBD1. From germline, CDR1 is MNHEY and CDR2 SMNVEV (reference sequence). V trimming: 6 bases; J trimming: 6 bases; junction bases outside the gene matches: 4. The CDR3 runs 13 residues. CDR3 DNA sequence: TGTGCCAGCAGCAGACAGGGGGCGGATGGCTACACCTTC. Protein product: CASSRQGADGYTF.

The chain recombines TRBV19 with TRBJ1-5; 9 positions match TRBD1. From germline, CDR1 is LNHDA and CDR2 SQIVND (reference sequence). The trim removed 6 bases at V and 2 bases at J, leaving 5 bases unmatched. The CDR3 extends over 15 amino acids. CDR3 in amino acids: CASRGQGYGNQPQHF. CDR3 bases: TGTGCCAGTAGGGGACAGGGTTATGGCAATCAGCCCCAGCATTTT.

This chain uses TRBV2 with TRBJ1-2, with D possibly TRBD1 on 6 matching bases. The CDR3 is 12 residues long. Trimming took off 8 bases at V and 8 bases at J, with 15 bases between the two ends. Per germline, CDR1 SNHLY and CDR2 FYNNEI. The CDR3 sequence: CASGGGGQGYTF. The CDR3 DNA reads as TGTGCCAGCGGTGGGGGGGGCCAAGGCTACACCTTC. The complete variable domain, with remaining parts taken from reference TRBV2 and TRBJ1-2, reads EPEVTQTPSHQVTQMGQEVILRCVPISNHLYFYWYRQILGQKVEFLVSFYNNEISEKSEIFDDQFSVERPDGSNFTLKIRSTKLEDSAMYFCASGGGGQGYTFGSGTRLTVV.

The rearrangement joins TRBV5-1 to TRBJ1-1; 7 bases are shared with TRBD1. The ends lost 3 bases at V and 2 bases at J; junction bases unmatched: 4. CDR1 and CDR2 from the germline V gene are SGHRS and YFSETQ. The length of the CDR3 is 14 residues. The CDR3 DNA follows: TGCGCCAGCAGCTACAGGGGCGGAAACACTGAAGCTTTCTTT. The encoded protein is CASSYRGGNTEAFF.

The chain couples TRBV28 to TRBJ1-5; TRBD1 agrees at 7 bases. CDR1 and CDR2 from the germline V gene are MDHEN and SYDVKM. With V trimmed by 7 bases and J by 5 bases, 8 bases remained unmatched. The CDR3 totals 14 residues. CDR3 bases: TGTGCCAGCAAGTCTCCCCAGGGGGATCAGCCCCAGCATTTT. It codes for CASKSPQGDQPQHF.